These 15 T cell receptor beta chains were all obtained from the same sample, sequenced in a study of blood T cell repertoires in COVID-19. This table comes from immunoSEQ multiplex PCR, and its TCRdb copy is limited to in-frame clones, with some not included. The table lists around 300,000 clones, about 87% of them singletons. Sequencing input: PBMCs or T cells enriched from blood (not recorded which). The receptors were sampled from a woman in her forties or fifties who had recovered from COVID-19.

This clone has more than one count but fewer than ten. This rearrangement joins TRBV29-1 to TRBJ2-7; 16 nucleotides match TRBD2. V gave up 6 bases and J gave up 7 bases; unmatched junction bases: 12. The CDR3 is 16 residues long. Germline loops: CDR1 SQVTM, CDR2 ANQGSEA. The CDR3 bases are TGCAGCGTCTCCACCCCGGGACTAGCGGGAGGGGGGGAGCAGTACTTC. Translation: CSVSTPGLAGGGEQYF.

This clone was seen a few times. This sequence joins TRBV19 and TRBJ1-2, with TRBD1 as a possible D gene (5 bases). V lost 10 bases and J 7 bases, leaving 19 bases between the germline ends. This CDR3 contains 13 residues. CDR1 and CDR2 (germline): LNHDA, SQIVND (reference sequence). The CDR3 DNA sequence: TGTGCCACTATGCCTCGCAGGGCGAGTGGCTACACCTTC. It translates to CATMPRRASGYTF.

V gene TRBV24-1 combines with J gene TRBJ1-4; perhaps TRBD1 as D (5 bases). From germline, CDR1 is KGHDR and CDR2 SFDVKD. The CDR3 has 15 amino acids. V lost 4 bases to trimming and J lost 1 base, with 9 bases between them. DNA of the CDR3: TGTGCCACCAGTGAGGGTCAGGGAACTAATGAAAAACTGTTTTTT. This codes for CATSEGQGTNEKLFF.

The chain is built from TRBV3-1 (or the pseudogene TRBV3-2) and TRBJ1-2; the D gene is possibly TRBD1 (6 bases). The V end was cut by 3 bases, the J end by 4 bases, with 24 bases between. There are 18 residues in the CDR3. Per the germline V gene, CDR1 is LGHDT and CDR2 is YNNKEL (reference sequence). CDR3 amino acids: CASSHYIRTGFRGYGYTF. CDR3 nucleotides: TGTGCCAGCAGCCACTACATCCGTACAGGGTTTAGGGGCTATGGCTACACCTTC.

V gene TRBV28 combines with J gene TRBJ2-1; D possibly corresponds to TRBD1 (5 bases). Trimming removed 5 bases from V and 1 base from J, with 12 bases in between. The CDR3 totals 15 residues. Germline CDR1 MDHEN, CDR2 SYDVKM. CDR3 sequence (DNA): TGTGCCAGCAGTGATGCAGGGTATTCCTACAATGAGCAGTTCTTC. Translation gives CASSDAGYSYNEQFF.

V and J are TRBV5-1 and TRBJ2-1; possible D gene TRBD1, 5 bases. CDR1 is SGHRS, CDR2 YFSETQ, per germline. V was shortened by 0 bases and J by 7 bases, with 8 bases between the two germline ends. The CDR3 consists of 13 residues. The CDR3 here is CASSLEGRNEQFF. As DNA, the CDR3 is TGCGCCAGCAGCTTGGAGGGGCGGAATGAGCAGTTCTTC.

This chain connects TRBV5-1 to TRBJ2-7; TRBD2 agrees at 7 bases. Germline V lookup: CDR1 SGHRS, CDR2 YFSETQ. The junction had 7 bases not matched to a gene; V was cut back by 4 bases and J by 3 bases. The CDR3 spans 14 residues. CDR3 loop: CASSPIRDYYEQYF. The CDR3 coding sequence is TGCGCCAGCAGCCCCATCCGGGACTACTACGAGCAGTACTTC.

This clone has only one observation. The chain couples TRBV9 to TRBJ2-1, with 7 bases matching TRBD1. In germline, CDR1 is SGDLS, CDR2 YYNGEE. Trimming cost V 4 bases and J 4 bases; bases outside gene matches: 11. The CDR3 has 16 residues. DNA of the CDR3: TGTGCCAGCAGCCCCAGACGGGACAGCCCATACAATGAGCAGTTCTTC. Translating gives CASSPRRDSPYNEQFF.

This clone was seen once. V gene TRBV30 combines with J gene TRBJ1-4; 7 nucleotides agree with TRBD1. Germline CDR1 reads GTSNPN; CDR2 reads SVGIG (reference sequence). CDR3 size: 15 residues. Germline trimming cut 2 bases from V and 7 bases from J; bases unmatched to any gene: 10. The CDR3 coding sequence is TGTGCCTGGAGTCTGGATGGACAGGTTTTTGAAAAACTGTTTTTT. This translates into CAWSLDGQVFEKLFF.

The rearrangement uses TRBV5-1 and TRBJ2-3, with 9 bases that match TRBD1. The J segment lost 3 bases and the V segment lost 1 base, leaving 12 bases of the junction unmatched. The germline V gene encodes CDR1 SGHRS and CDR2 YFSETQ. The CDR3 totals 18 residues. The CDR3 DNA reads TGCGCCAGCAGCTTGTTGGTGGAAACAGGGGGCAAAACAGATACGCAGTATTTT. This sequence encodes CASSLLVETGGKTDTQYF. The full variable domain, with the rest looked up from reference TRBV5-1 and TRBJ2-3, is KAGVTQTPRYLIKTRGQQVTLSCSPISGHRSVSWYQQTPGQGLQFLFEYFSETQRNKGNFPGRFSGRQFSNSRSEMNVSTLELGDSALYLCASSLLVETGGKTDTQYFGPGTRLTVL.

The CDR3 DNA reads TGTGCCAGCAAGCGGGAGGGATATGAGCAGTTCTTC. Translation: CASKREGYEQFF. The chain uses TRBV2 and TRBJ2-1; 10 bases are a match to TRBD2. V trimming: 7 bases; J trimming: 8 bases; junction bases outside the gene matches: 2. CDR1 is SNHLY, CDR2 FYNNEI, per germline. CDR3 length equals 12 residues.

On this clone itself: The same CDR3 can be traced to other DNA sequences in this sample. The chain joins TRBV20-1 to TRBJ1-5; D gene ambiguous. Germline assignment: CDR1 DFQATT and CDR2 SNEGSKA (reference sequence). V was pared by 3 bases and J by 4 bases, with 10 bases between. The CDR3 consists of 13 residues. In DNA, the CDR3 is TGCAGTGCTAGTGGAGGTGGGAATCAGCCCCAGCATTTT. It specifies CSASGGGNQPQHF.

This chain joins TRBV27 and TRBJ1-2; 7 positions agree with TRBD1. Per the germline V gene, CDR1 is MNHEY and CDR2 is SMNVEV (reference sequence). The junction had 4 bases not matched to a gene; V was cut back by 2 bases and J by 4 bases. The CDR3 is 14 amino acids. CDR3 DNA: TGTGCCAGCAGTTTAGGATCAGGGGGCTATGGCTACACCTTC. Amino acids: CASSLGSGGYGYTF.

This chain connects TRBV7-9 to TRBJ2-1; 15 bases are shared with TRBD2. The CDR3 spans 19 residues. Germline assignment: CDR1 SEHNR and CDR2 FQNEAQ (reference sequence). Germline trimming cut 1 base from V and 9 bases from J; bases unmatched to any gene: 13. Here the CDR3 DNA reads TGTGCCAGCAGCTTAGGCACAGGGACTAGCGGGAGGAACGCGGGTGAGCAGTTCTTC. It translates to CASSLGTGTSGRNAGEQFF. Drawing the rest from reference TRBV7-9 and TRBJ2-1, the complete variable domain is DTGVSQNPRHKITKRGQNVTFRCDPISEHNRLYWYRQTLGQGPEFLTYFQNEAQLEKSRLLSDRFSAERPKGSFSTLEIQRTEQGDSAMYLCASSLGTGTSGRNAGEQFFGPGTRLTVL.

Only a few counts were recorded for this clone. This chain links TRBV29-1 with TRBJ1-2, with D perhaps TRBD1 (6 bases). Germline V gene sequence: CDR1 SQVTM, CDR2 ANQGSEA. The CDR3 has 16 amino acids. Trimming left V 4 bases short and J 2 bases short, with 20 bases between. The CDR3 DNA sequence: TGCAGCGTTGGAAAGCAGGGGTTCGCTGAAAACTATGGCTACACCTTC. It codes for CSVGKQGFAENYGYTF.